This T cell receptor beta chain was sequenced during a study of CXCR3-negative and CXCR3-positive naive CD8 T cells (dated by TCRdb to between 2019 and 2020). Study-wide context: In total, approximately 130 million TRB reads were obtained, corresponding to roughly 1.5 +/- 0.3 million reads per library. Diversity and physicochemical repertoire analyses covered about a dozen donors pooled from two independent experiments. Naive subsets from 5 or 6 donors and memory cells from 3 donors were included in the TRBV-TRBJ cluster analysis. The study at large found these results: TRB CDR3s from CXCR3-positive naive cells showed higher hydrophobicity (lower Kidera factor 4), lower energy, and higher strength and volume indices than CXCR3-negative naive cells. Repertoire diversity was comparably high in both naive subsets but much lower in memory CD8+ T cells. Because surface CD5, which is linked to self-reactivity in mice, was comparable between the naive subsets, TCR interaction strength was also inferred from TRB CDR3 physicochemical properties. Within the same donor, TRBV-TRBJ usage looked similar between naive CXCR3-negative and CXCR3-positive cells, but memory cells had distinct patterns. Freshly isolated PBMCs were used for most assays because CXCR3 expression partially decreased after cryopreservation.

The sequencer listed for this sample is NextSeq 550. The Human TCR Profiling Kit (MiLaboratory) was used to prepare UMI-labeled 5' RACE TRB cDNA libraries. cDNA synthesis used the entire amount of extracted RNA, and PCR amplification then used the entire amount of cDNA produced. Libraries were prepared in parallel with an identical number of PCR cycles. Turning to the authors' computational methods: MIGEC and MiXCR extracted about 50,000 +/- 10,000 unique UMI-labeled TRB cDNA molecules per library, requiring at least two reads per UMI. On average, each library contained approximately 40,000 +/- 10,000 functional in-frame TRB CDR3 nucleotide clonotypes without stop codons. After each sample was downsampled to 5000 UMI-labeled TRB molecules, VDJtools was used to calculate diversity metrics such as normalized Shannon-Wiener and Chao1. VDJtools computed clonotype-size-weighted physicochemical properties of the central five CDR3 residues: interaction energy, strength, volume and Kidera factor 4. TCRdb reprocessed the reads, so every CDR3 protein sequence counts as one entry and DNA is not shown. TCRdb assigned the V and J calls; the authors' analysis was not used. This sample's clone table shows about 89,000 distinct CDR3 sequences. The ten largest clones take up approximately 0.53% of the sample.

The CDR3 goes from the cysteine to the phenylalanine over 14 residues. No DNA sequence was recorded. Taken from the germline V gene, the CDR1 and CDR2 loops are MDHEN and SYDVKM. On this clonotype: Its antigen remains undetermined.

Each CD8+ T cell subset was flow-sorted in triplicate, and some 310,000 cells per subset were placed directly into RLT lysis buffer. Naive CD8+ T cells were defined stringently as CD45RO-CCR7+CD27+CD95- to exclude memory contaminants. Standard density gradient centrifugation was used to isolate peripheral blood mononuclear cells from buffy coats. Naive CXCR3-negative and CXCR3-positive CD8+ T cells were flow-sorted using a FACSAria III. Total RNA was extracted from sorted cells using an RNeasy Mini Kit. The TCR sequence derives from a human donor in good health. Some clones in this sample may be carry-over from other donors' samples. The sequenced sample consisted of naive CXCR3+ CD8+ T cells from blood. The sample's cell subset or site label, in plain terms: CD45RO-CCR7+CD27+CD95- naive CD8+ T cells expressing CXCR3 (TNR3+). The sequence links TRBV28 to TRBJ2-7; no DNA is available, so the TRBD1 call from TCRdb remains unchecked. The encoded CDR3 is CASTPARVFSWQYF.